Listed below are T cell receptor beta chains from one sample, sequenced in a study of blood T cell repertoires in COVID-19. Produced via immunoSEQ multiplex PCR; TCRdb's table is partial and in-frame only. The sample has around 82,000 clones; around 90% are singletons. Sequenced sample: peripheral blood. Receptors originate from a human donor in a cohort sampled during active COVID-19. The CDR3 runs from the conserved cysteine through the conserved F or W. A D gene is named only where the DNA matches it firmly. The listing skips clone size in some rows; elsewhere it reads once, few, many or a size class.

V,size,D,J,CDR3,DNA
TRBV24-1,.,.,TRBJ2-5,CATSDGPGEYQYF,TGTGCCACCAGTGATGGTCCAGGGGAGTACCAGTACTTC
TRBV27,.,TRBD1,TRBJ2-7,CASRSTGFSLHEQYF,TGTGCCAGCAGGTCGACAGGGTTCAGCCTCCACGAGCAGTACTTC
TRBV6-5,.,TRBD2,TRBJ2-7,CASKRASGGPYEQYF,TGTGCCAGCAAAAGGGCCAGCGGGGGCCCCTACGAGCAGTACTTC
TRBV15,.,.,TRBJ2-1,CATSTIDRDFNEQFF,TGTGCCACCAGCACCATCGACAGGGACTTCAATGAGCAGTTCTTC
TRBV3-1/TRBV3-2,.,.,TRBJ2-3,CASSHPLGRGSESTDTQYF,TGTGCCAGCAGCCATCCTTTGGGCAGGGGCTCCGAGAGCACAGATACGCAGTATTTT
TRBV19,.,TRBD1,TRBJ1-1,CASSLQTGAHSGGMNTEAFF,TGTGCCAGTAGTTTACAGACAGGGGCTCACTCCGGAGGGATGAACACTGAAGCTTTCTTT
TRBV6-1,.,.,TRBJ1-3,CASSEQGGNTIYF,TGTGCCAGCAGTGAACAGGGTGGAAACACCATATATTTT
TRBV5-8,.,TRBD2,TRBJ2-1,CASSQTSRPEGEQFF,TGTGCCAGCAGCCAGACTAGCCGGCCCGAGGGTGAGCAGTTCTTC
TRBV19,.,.,TRBJ1-4,CASNPLGGRTNEKLFF,TGTGCCAGTAACCCCTTGGGCGGGAGAACTAATGAAAAACTGTTTTTT
TRBV6-5,.,.,TRBJ2-1,CASSSHTSYNEQFF,TGTGCCAGCAGTTCCCATACATCCTACAATGAGCAGTTCTTC
TRBV4-3,.,.,TRBJ2-7,CASSQEWSSYEQYF,TGCGCCAGCAGCCAAGAATGGAGCTCCTACGAGCAGTACTTC
TRBV20-1,.,TRBD2,TRBJ2-3,CSARVAGVGDTQYF,TGCAGTGCTCGTGTAGCGGGGGTGGGAGATACGCAGTATTTT
TRBV13,.,.,TRBJ2-5,CASSKKTVQETQYF,TGTGCCAGCAGCAAGAAGACAGTTCAAGAGACCCAGTACTTC
TRBV30,.,TRBD2,TRBJ2-4,CAWSEGLGGNIQYF,TGTGCCTGGAGCGAGGGACTAGGGGGGAACATTCAGTACTTC
TRBV6-1,.,.,TRBJ2-7,CASSDRKGGYEQYF,TGTGCCAGCAGTGATCGTAAAGGGGGCTACGAGCAGTACTTC
TRBV27,.,TRBD1,TRBJ1-6,CASSETGPYVNSPLHF,TGTGCCAGCAGCGAGACAGGGCCTTACGTAAATTCACCCCTCCACTTT
TRBV5-4,.,TRBD2,TRBJ2-1,CASSGTSGGLMGNEQFF,TGTGCCAGCAGCGGGACTAGCGGGGGACTGATGGGGAATGAGCAGTTCTTC
TRBV5-4,.,.,TRBJ1-1,CASSPRQNYNTEAFF,TGTGCCAGCAGCCCGCGACAGAACTATAACACTGAAGCTTTCTTT
TRBV9,.,.,TRBJ2-5,CASSAGTMYQETQYF,TGTGCCAGCAGCGCAGGGACAATGTACCAAGAGACCCAGTACTTC
TRBV7-2,.,.,TRBJ2-1,CAGTRDREQFF,TGTGCCGGCACCAGGGATCGTGAGCAGTTCTTC
TRBV18,once,TRBD1,TRBJ2-6,CASSRSGQEISGANVLTF,TGTGCCAGCTCACGTAGTGGACAGGAAATCTCTGGGGCCAACGTCCTGACTTTC
TRBV11-2,.,TRBD2,TRBJ2-3,CASSYGLAYTDTQYF,TGTGCCAGCAGTTACGGACTAGCGTACACAGATACGCAGTATTTT
TRBV18,.,.,TRBJ2-7,CASSPTPDKSEQYF,TGTGCCAGCTCACCAACTCCCGATAAAAGCGAGCAGTACTTC
TRBV9,few,.,TRBJ2-1,CASSPGPLGLDNEQFF,TGTGCCAGCAGCCCAGGCCCGTTGGGACTCGACAATGAGCAGTTCTTC
TRBV10-3,.,.,TRBJ1-1,CAISAGGGEAFF,TGTGCCATCAGCGCCGGCGGTGGTGAAGCTTTCTTT
TRBV12-3/TRBV12-4,.,TRBD1,TRBJ1-5,CASRDRSNQPQHF,TGTGCCAGCAGGGACAGGTCGAATCAGCCCCAGCATTTT
TRBV15,.,TRBD1,TRBJ2-7,CATSSQQGVEQYF,TGTGCCACCAGCAGCCAACAGGGGGTCGAGCAGTACTTC
TRBV20-1,.,TRBD1,TRBJ1-1,CSASKTGTNTEAFF,TGCAGTGCTAGTAAGACAGGGACGAACACTGAAGCTTTCTTT
TRBV19,.,TRBD1,TRBJ1-2,CASSTTGLGSRGYTF,TGTGCCAGTAGTACGACAGGGCTGGGCTCGCGTGGCTACACCTTC
TRBV18,.,TRBD2,TRBJ2-7,CASSLGLAGTYEQYF,TGTGCCAGCTCACTTGGACTAGCGGGGACCTACGAGCAGTACTTC
TRBV7-9,.,TRBD2,TRBJ2-5,CASSLGLAGELRETQYF,TGTGCCAGCAGCTTAGGTTTAGCGGGGGAGCTCCGAGAGACCCAGTACTTC
TRBV27,.,TRBD1,TRBJ2-1,CASSRQGERKEQFF,TGTGCCAGCAGTCGTCAGGGGGAACGGAAGGAGCAGTTCTTC
TRBV14,.,.,TRBJ1-5,CASSQGPHQPQHF,TGTGCCAGCAGCCAGGGCCCCCATCAGCCCCAGCATTTT
TRBV5-1,.,TRBD1,TRBJ2-3,CASSFGQGGSTDTQYF,TGCGCCAGCAGCTTTGGACAGGGTGGGTCCACAGATACGCAGTATTTT
TRBV14,.,TRBD1,TRBJ2-1,CASSPRQGSIYNEQFF,TGTGCCAGCAGCCCCCGACAGGGGTCCATCTACAATGAGCAGTTCTTC
TRBV19,.,.,TRBJ2-3,CASSIAVTDTQYF,TGTGCCAGTAGTATAGCAGTAACAGATACGCAGTATTTT
TRBV7-9,.,.,TRBJ2-1,CASSSAGSSYNEQFF,TGTGCCAGCAGCTCGGCGGGGAGCTCCTACAATGAGCAGTTCTTC
TRBV21-1,.,.,TRBJ2-7,CASSTPRLWAYEQYF,TGTGCCAGCAGCACTCCCAGGTTATGGGCCTACGAGCAGTACTTC
TRBV30,.,.,TRBJ2-1,CAWSEARRGYNEQFF,TGTGCCTGGAGTGAGGCCCGTAGAGGGTACAATGAGCAGTTCTTC
TRBV5-1,once,.,TRBJ1-1,CASSADPPGVSEAFF,TGCGCCAGCAGCGCGGACCCCCCGGGGGTTTCTGAAGCTTTCTTT
TRBV5-1,.,TRBD2,TRBJ2-1,CASASGGSSYNEQFF,TGCGCCAGCGCTAGCGGGGGGAGCTCCTACAATGAGCAGTTCTTC
TRBV6-6,.,.,TRBJ1-6,CASSFGSSYNSPLHF,TGTGCCAGCAGTTTTGGGAGCTCCTATAATTCACCCCTCCACTTT
TRBV2,.,.,TRBJ1-6,CASSEQGFYNSPLHF,TGTGCCAGCAGCGAACAGGGTTTTTATAATTCACCCCTCCACTTT
TRBV27,once,TRBD1,TRBJ1-3,CASSSRDSGNTIYF,TGTGCCAGCAGTTCCCGGGACAGTGGAAACACCATATATTTT
TRBV7-2,.,TRBD1,TRBJ1-2,CASSPRQGAMDGYTF,TGTGCCAGCAGCCCCCGACAGGGGGCAATGGATGGCTACACCTTC
TRBV30,.,TRBD1,TRBJ1-5,CAWSLRGLSNQPQHF,TGTGCCTGGAGTCTCAGGGGGCTCAGCAATCAGCCCCAGCATTTT
TRBV7-8,.,TRBD2,TRBJ2-3,CASSLARARLAGGTDTQYF,TGTGCCAGCAGCTTAGCACGGGCCAGACTAGCGGGGGGGACAGATACGCAGTATTTT
TRBV6-4,.,.,TRBJ1-5,CASSDSPGGQPQHF,TGTGCCAGCAGTGACTCACCGGGCGGGCAGCCCCAGCATTTT
TRBV19,.,TRBD2,TRBJ2-3,CASSTRAGGPSDTQYF,TGTGCCAGTAGCACCCGAGCGGGGGGCCCGTCAGATACGCAGTATTTT
TRBV20-1,.,.,TRBJ1-1,CSARAPSGAFF,TGCAGTGCTAGGGCACCCTCGGGGGCTTTCTTT
TRBV6-5,once,TRBD1,TRBJ2-4,CASSYNQRTGMEIQYF,TGTGCCAGCAGTTACAACCAGAGGACAGGGATGGAAATTCAGTACTTC
TRBV6-2/TRBV6-3,.,TRBD1,TRBJ1-5,CASSLNPKTGGVNQPQHF,TGTGCCAGCAGTTTGAACCCGAAGACAGGGGGAGTCAATCAGCCCCAGCATTTT
TRBV5-1,.,.,TRBJ2-2,CASSPKTGELFF,TGCGCCAGCAGCCCTAAAACCGGGGAGCTGTTTTTT
TRBV6-5,.,TRBD1,TRBJ2-7,CASKRDRKIYEQYF,TGTGCCAGCAAAAGGGACAGGAAAATTTACGAGCAGTACTTC
TRBV4-3,.,TRBD1,TRBJ1-2,CASSQGTGNYGYTF,TGCGCCAGCAGCCAAGGGACAGGGAACTATGGCTACACCTTC